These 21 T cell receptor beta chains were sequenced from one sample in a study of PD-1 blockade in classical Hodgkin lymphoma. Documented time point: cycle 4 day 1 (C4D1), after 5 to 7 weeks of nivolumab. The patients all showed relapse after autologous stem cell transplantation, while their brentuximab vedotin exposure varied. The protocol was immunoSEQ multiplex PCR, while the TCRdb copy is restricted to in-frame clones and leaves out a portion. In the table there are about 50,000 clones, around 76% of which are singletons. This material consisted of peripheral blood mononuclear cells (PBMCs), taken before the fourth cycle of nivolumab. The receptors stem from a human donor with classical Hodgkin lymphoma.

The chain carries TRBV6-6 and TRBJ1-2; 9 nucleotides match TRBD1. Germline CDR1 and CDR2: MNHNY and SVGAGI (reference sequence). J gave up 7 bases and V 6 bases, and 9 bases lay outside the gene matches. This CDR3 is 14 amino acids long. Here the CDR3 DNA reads TGTGCCAGCAGGGGAACGGGGACAGGGACTGGCTACACCTTC. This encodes CASRGTGTGTGYTF.

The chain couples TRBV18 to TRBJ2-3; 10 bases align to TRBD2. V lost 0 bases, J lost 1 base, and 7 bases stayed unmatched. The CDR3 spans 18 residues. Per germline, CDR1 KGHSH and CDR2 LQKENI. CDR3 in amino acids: CASSPPFRLAGGTDTQYF. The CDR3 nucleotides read TGTGCCAGCTCACCACCCTTTCGACTAGCGGGTGGCACAGATACGCAGTATTTT. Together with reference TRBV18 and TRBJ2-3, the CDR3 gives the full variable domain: NAGVMQNPRHLVRRRGQEARLRCSPMKGHSHVYWYRQLPEEGLKFMVYLQKENIIDESGMPKERFSAEFPKEGPSILRIQQVVRGDSAAYFCASSPPFRLAGGTDTQYFGPGTRLTVL.

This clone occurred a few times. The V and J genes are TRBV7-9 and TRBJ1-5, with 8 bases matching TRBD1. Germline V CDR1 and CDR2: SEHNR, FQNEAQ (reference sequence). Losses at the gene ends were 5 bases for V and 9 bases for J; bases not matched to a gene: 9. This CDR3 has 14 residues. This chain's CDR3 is CASSIGQGKGPQHF. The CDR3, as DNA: TGTGCCAGCAGCATCGGACAGGGAAAGGGGCCCCAGCATTTT.

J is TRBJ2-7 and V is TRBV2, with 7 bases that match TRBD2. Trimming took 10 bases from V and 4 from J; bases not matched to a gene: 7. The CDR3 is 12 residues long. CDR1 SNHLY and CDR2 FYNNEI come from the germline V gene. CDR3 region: CATSREGYEQYF. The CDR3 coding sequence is TGTGCCACCTCGAGGGAGGGTTACGAGCAGTACTTC. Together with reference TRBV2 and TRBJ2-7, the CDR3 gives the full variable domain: EPEVTQTPSHQVTQMGQEVILRCVPISNHLYFYWYRQILGQKVEFLVSFYNNEISEKSEIFDDQFSVERPDGSNFTLKIRSTKLEDSAMYFCATSREGYEQYFGPGTRLTVT.

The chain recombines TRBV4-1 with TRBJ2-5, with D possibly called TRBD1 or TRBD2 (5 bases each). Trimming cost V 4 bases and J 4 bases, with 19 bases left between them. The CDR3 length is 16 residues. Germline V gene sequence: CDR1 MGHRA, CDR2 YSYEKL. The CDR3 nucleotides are TGCGCCAGCAGCCCCCAAGGCGGGTTTGGGGGAGAGACCCAGTACTTC. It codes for CASSPQGGFGGETQYF.

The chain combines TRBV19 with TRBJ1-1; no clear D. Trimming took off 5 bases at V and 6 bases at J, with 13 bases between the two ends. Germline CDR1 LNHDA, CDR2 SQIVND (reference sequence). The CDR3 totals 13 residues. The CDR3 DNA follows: TGTGCCAGTAGTCTCTTCCTTAGGGCTGAAGCTTTCTTT. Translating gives CASSLFLRAEAFF.

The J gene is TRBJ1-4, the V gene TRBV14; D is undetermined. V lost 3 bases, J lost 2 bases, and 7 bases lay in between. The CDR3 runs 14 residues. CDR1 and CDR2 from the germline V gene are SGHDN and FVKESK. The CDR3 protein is CASSQDGTNEKLFF. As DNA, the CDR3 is TGTGCCAGCAGCCAGGACGGGACTAATGAAAAACTGTTTTTT.

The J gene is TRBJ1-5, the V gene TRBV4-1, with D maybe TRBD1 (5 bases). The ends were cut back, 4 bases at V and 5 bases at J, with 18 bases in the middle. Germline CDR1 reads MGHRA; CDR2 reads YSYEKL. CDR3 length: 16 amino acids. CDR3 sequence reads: CASSPRGFDSDQPQHF. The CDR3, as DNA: TGCGCCAGCAGCCCCCGGGGGTTTGACTCAGATCAGCCCCAGCATTTT.

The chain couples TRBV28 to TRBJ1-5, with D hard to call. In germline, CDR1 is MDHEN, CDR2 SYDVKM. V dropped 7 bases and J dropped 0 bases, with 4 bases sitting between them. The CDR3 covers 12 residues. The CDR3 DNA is TGTGCCAGCACAGTTAGCAATCAGCCCCAGCATTTT. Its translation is CASTVSNQPQHF.

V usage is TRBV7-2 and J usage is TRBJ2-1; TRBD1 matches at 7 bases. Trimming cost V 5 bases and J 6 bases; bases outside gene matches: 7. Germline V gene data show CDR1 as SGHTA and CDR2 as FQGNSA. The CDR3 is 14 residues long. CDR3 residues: CASSPGQAGNEQFF. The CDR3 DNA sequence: TGTGCCAGCAGCCCCGGACAGGCGGGCAATGAGCAGTTCTTC.

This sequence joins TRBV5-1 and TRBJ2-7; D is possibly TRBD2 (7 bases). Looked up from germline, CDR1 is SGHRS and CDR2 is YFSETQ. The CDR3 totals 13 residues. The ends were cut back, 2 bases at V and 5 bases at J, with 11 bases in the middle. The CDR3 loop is CASSFRGGNEQYF. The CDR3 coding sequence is TGCGCCAGCAGCTTTAGGGGGGGAAACGAGCAGTACTTC.

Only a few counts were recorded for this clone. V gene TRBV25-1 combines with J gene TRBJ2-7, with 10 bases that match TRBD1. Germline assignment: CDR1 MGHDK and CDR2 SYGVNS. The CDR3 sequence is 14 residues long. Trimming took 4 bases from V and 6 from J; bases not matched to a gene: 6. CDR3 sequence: CASSALWTGGEQYF. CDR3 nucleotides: TGTGCCAGCAGTGCATTATGGACAGGGGGCGAGCAGTACTTC.

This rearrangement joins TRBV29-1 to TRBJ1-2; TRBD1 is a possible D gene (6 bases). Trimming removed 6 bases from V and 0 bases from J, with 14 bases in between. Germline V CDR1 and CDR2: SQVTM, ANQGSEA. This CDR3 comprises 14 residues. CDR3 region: CSVRGRGPNYGYTF. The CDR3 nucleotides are TGCAGCGTGAGGGGCAGGGGCCCTAACTATGGCTACACCTTC. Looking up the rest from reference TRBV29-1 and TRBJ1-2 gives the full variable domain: SAVISQKPSRDICQRGTSLTIQCQVDSQVTMMFWYRQQPGQSLTLIATANQGSEATYESGFVIDKFPISRPNLTFSTLTVSNMSPEDSSIYLCSVRGRGPNYGYTFGSGTRLTVV.

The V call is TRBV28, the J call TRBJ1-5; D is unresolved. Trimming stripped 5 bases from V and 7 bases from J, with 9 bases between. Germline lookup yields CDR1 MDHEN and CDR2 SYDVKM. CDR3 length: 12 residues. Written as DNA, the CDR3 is TGTGCCAGCAGTGGTTCGGGACAGCCCCAGCATTTT. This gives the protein CASSGSGQPQHF.

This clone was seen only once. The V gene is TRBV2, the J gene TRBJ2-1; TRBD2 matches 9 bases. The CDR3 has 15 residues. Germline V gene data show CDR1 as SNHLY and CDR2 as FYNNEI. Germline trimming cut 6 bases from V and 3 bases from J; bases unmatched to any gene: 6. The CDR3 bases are TGTGCCAGCAGGGTCGGACTAGCGAGCTACAATGAGCAGTTCTTC. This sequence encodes CASRVGLASYNEQFF.

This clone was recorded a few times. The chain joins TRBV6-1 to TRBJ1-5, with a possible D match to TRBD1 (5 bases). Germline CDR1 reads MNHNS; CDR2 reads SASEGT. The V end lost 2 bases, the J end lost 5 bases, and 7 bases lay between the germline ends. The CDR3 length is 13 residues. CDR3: CASSEPGHQPQHF. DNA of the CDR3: TGTGCCAGCAGTGAACCGGGGCATCAGCCCCAGCATTTT.

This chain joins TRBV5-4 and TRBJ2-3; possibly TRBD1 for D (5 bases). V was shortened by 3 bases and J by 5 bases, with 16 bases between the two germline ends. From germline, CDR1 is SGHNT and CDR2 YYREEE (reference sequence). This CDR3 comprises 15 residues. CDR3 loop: CASSSPGQGKDTQYF. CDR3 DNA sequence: TGTGCCAGCAGCTCACCTGGGCAGGGAAAAGATACGCAGTATTTT.

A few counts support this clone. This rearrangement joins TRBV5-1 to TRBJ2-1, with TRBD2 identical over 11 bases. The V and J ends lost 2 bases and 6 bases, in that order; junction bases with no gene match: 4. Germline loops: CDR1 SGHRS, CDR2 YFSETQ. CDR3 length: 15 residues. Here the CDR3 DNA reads TGCGCCAGCAGCTTACTAGCGGGAGTCTCCAATGAGCAGTTCTTC. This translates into CASSLLAGVSNEQFF.

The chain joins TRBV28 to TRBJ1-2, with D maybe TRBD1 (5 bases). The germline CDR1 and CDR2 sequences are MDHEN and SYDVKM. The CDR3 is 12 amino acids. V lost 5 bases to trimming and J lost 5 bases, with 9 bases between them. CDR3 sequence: CASSATGYGYTF. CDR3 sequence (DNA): TGTGCCAGCAGTGCTACAGGTTATGGCTACACCTTC.

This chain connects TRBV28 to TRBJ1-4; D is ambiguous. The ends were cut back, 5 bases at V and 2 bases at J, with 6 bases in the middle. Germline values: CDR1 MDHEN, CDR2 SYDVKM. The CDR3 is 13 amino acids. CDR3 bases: TGTGCCAGCAGTAAGGTTACTAATGAAAAACTGTTTTTT. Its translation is CASSKVTNEKLFF.

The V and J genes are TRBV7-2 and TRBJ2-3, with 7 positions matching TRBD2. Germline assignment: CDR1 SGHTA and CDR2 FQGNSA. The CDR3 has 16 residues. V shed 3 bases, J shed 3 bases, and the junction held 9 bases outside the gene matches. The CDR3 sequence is CASSLGGGVGTDTQYF. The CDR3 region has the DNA TGTGCCAGCAGCTTGGGGGGAGGGGTTGGGACAGATACGCAGTATTTT. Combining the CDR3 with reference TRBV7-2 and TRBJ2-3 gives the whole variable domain GAGVSQSPSNKVTEKGKDVELRCDPISGHTALYWYRQSLGQGLEFLIYFQGNSAPDKSGLPSDRFSAERTGGSVSTLTIQRTQQEDSAVYLCASSLGGGVGTDTQYFGPGTRLTVL.